One and the same sample provided the 29 T cell receptor beta chains below, sequenced in a study of control samples from healthy donors and cancer patients. Clones were read by immunoSEQ multiplex PCR, and TCRdb kept only the in-frame ones, dropping some. The top ten hold 8.5% to 10% of the sample, which has approximately 84,000 clones, around 80% seen once. Sequencing input: blood. All receptors derive from a woman aged 55-70 years in good health.

The chain joins TRBV19 to TRBJ2-1, with 8 bases aligning to TRBD2. V dropped 4 bases and J dropped 6; count of bases not matched to a gene: 11. This CDR3 is built from 16 residues. Germline assignment: CDR1 LNHDA and CDR2 SQIVND (reference sequence). This CDR3 reads CASSRAGGLISNEQFF. In DNA form, the CDR3 reads TGTGCCAGTAGTAGGGCGGGAGGACTTATATCCAATGAGCAGTTCTTC. The entire variable domain, with the rest obtained from reference TRBV19 and TRBJ2-1, is as follows: DGGITQSPKYLFRKEGQNVTLSCEQNLNHDAMYWYRQDPGQGLRLIYYSQIVNDFQKGDIAEGYSVSREKKESFPLTVTSAQKNPTAFYLCASSRAGGLISNEQFFGPGTRLTVL.

The chain has TRBV14 and TRBJ2-5; 13 nucleotides line up with TRBD2. The CDR3 has 19 residues. V was clipped by 0 bases and J by 1 base; unmatched bases: 8. The germline V gene has CDR1 SGHDN and CDR2 FVKESK. The chain's CDR3 is CASSQDNGLAGALQETQYF. As DNA, the CDR3 is TGTGCCAGCAGCCAAGATAACGGACTAGCGGGGGCCCTCCAAGAGACCCAGTACTTC. Supplemented by reference TRBV14 and TRBJ2-5, the full variable domain reads EAGVTQFPSHSVIEKGQTVTLRCDPISGHDNLYWYRRVMGKEIKFLLHFVKESKQDESGMPNNRFLAERTGGTYSTLKVQPAELEDSGVYFCASSQDNGLAGALQETQYFGPGTRLLVL.

This chain uses TRBV6-1 with TRBJ2-1; 9 positions match TRBD1. Losses at the gene ends were 3 bases for V and 9 bases for J; bases not matched to a gene: 9. Germline loops: CDR1 MNHNS, CDR2 SASEGT. CDR3 length: 15 residues. The DNA of the CDR3 is TGTGCCAGCAGTGACCGGGACAGGGCTGTGAGTGAGCAGTTCTTC. Its protein product is CASSDRDRAVSEQFF.

The J gene is TRBJ1-3, the V gene TRBV27, with a weak D call TRBD1 (5 bases). Germline values: CDR1 MNHEY, CDR2 SMNVEV (reference sequence). The CDR3 contains 15 residues. Between the trimmed V and J ends, which lost 4 bases and 0 bases, there was a span of 10 bases. The CDR3 is CASSYTGVSGNTIYF. In DNA, the CDR3 is TGTGCCAGCAGTTATACGGGGGTCTCTGGAAACACCATATATTTT.

The gene calls are TRBV6-6 and TRBJ2-5; tentative D call: TRBD1 (6 bases). The CDR3 contains 16 residues. Germline V CDR1 and CDR2: MNHNY, SVGAGI (reference sequence). Trimming shortened V by 3 bases and J by 4 bases, and 18 bases separated the two germline ends. The CDR3 DNA reads as TGTGCCAGCAGTTATGGGTTTTCGACAGGACCAGAGACCCAGTACTTC. Translation gives CASSYGFSTGPETQYF.

V usage is TRBV6-5 and J usage is TRBJ2-7; 7 bases line up with TRBD1. V was pared by 5 bases and J by 3 bases, with 1 base of the junction left unmatched. Per the germline V gene, CDR1 is MNHEY and CDR2 is SVGAGI. CDR3 size: 12 residues. DNA of the CDR3: TGTGCCAGCAGTCGGGACAGCTACGAGCAGTACTTC. Translated: CASSRDSYEQYF.

This clone appeared many times. The chain has TRBV6-2 or TRBV6-3 and TRBJ2-2, with 8 bases identical to TRBD1. The germline CDR1 and CDR2 sequences are MNHEY and SVGEGT. CDR3 length: 15 amino acids. Unmatched junction bases numbered 8, after V lost 4 bases and J lost 7 bases. The CDR3 bases are TGTGCCAGCAGTTCCGGGACAGGCATCGGCGGGGAGCTGTTTTTT. It is translated as CASSSGTGIGGELFF.

The V and J genes are TRBV6-6 and TRBJ1-1, with D maybe TRBD1 (6 bases). Germline V gene lookup returns CDR1 MNHNY and CDR2 SVGAGI (reference sequence). Deletions cut 0 bases from V and 3 bases from J, with 14 bases between. This CDR3 is 16 amino acids long. CDR3 loop: CASSYSLRGGDTEAFF. The CDR3 nucleotides are TGTGCCAGCAGTTACTCCTTGCGAGGGGGGGACACTGAAGCTTTCTTT.

V usage is TRBV19 and J usage is TRBJ2-1; D is possibly TRBD2 (5 bases). Trimming cost V 3 bases and J 0 bases, with 15 bases left between them. From germline, CDR1 is LNHDA and CDR2 SQIVND (reference sequence). CDR3 length: 17 amino acids. This chain's CDR3 is CASSIPSRGSSYNEQFF. The DNA of the CDR3 is TGTGCCAGTAGTATTCCCTCCCGGGGAAGCTCCTACAATGAGCAGTTCTTC.

The chain recombines TRBV12-3 or TRBV12-4 with TRBJ2-7; no definite D call. Trimming cost V 5 bases and J 7 bases, with 12 bases left between them. This CDR3 spans 12 amino acids. Written as DNA, the CDR3 is TGTGCCAGCAGTGCCTCGGTGGCAGAGCAGTACTTC. Its protein product is CASSASVAEQYF.

The chain links TRBV7-9 to TRBJ1-3; unclear D gene. The germline V gene has CDR1 SEHNR and CDR2 FQNEAQ (reference sequence). Between the trimmed V and J ends, which lost 4 bases and 0 bases, there was a span of 10 bases. The length of the CDR3 is 15 residues. The CDR3 sequence is CASSSLGLSGNTIYF. The CDR3 nucleotides are TGTGCCAGCAGCTCCCTAGGGCTCTCTGGAAACACCATATATTTT. Full variable domain (rest looked up from reference TRBV7-9 and TRBJ1-3): DTGVSQNPRHKITKRGQNVTFRCDPISEHNRLYWYRQTLGQGPEFLTYFQNEAQLEKSRLLSDRFSAERPKGSFSTLEIQRTEQGDSAMYLCASSSLGLSGNTIYFGEGSWLTVV.

The chain carries TRBV6-4 and TRBJ1-6, with D unresolved. CDR3 length: 13 residues. Looked up from germline, CDR1 is MRHNA and CDR2 is SNTAGT. The germline V and J ends were trimmed by 6 bases and 7 bases, with 10 bases remaining between them. The CDR3 loop is CASSAERNSPLHF. In DNA form, the CDR3 reads TGTGCCAGCAGCGCAGAGAGAAATTCACCCCTCCACTTT.

The genes are TRBV5-6 and TRBJ1-2; the D is unclear. This CDR3 has 12 amino acids. Germline assignment: CDR1 SGHDT and CDR2 YYEEEE. Trimming took 1 base from V and 4 from J, leaving 5 bases between them. The CDR3: CASSLSAYGYTF. The DNA of the CDR3 is TGTGCCAGCAGCTTGAGCGCCTATGGCTACACCTTC.

The rearrangement joins TRBV18 to TRBJ1-3; D perhaps matches TRBD1 (5 bases). Trimming took 5 bases from V and 0 from J, leaving 17 bases between them. CDR1 is KGHSH, CDR2 LQKENI, per germline. CDR3 size: 17 residues. The chain's CDR3 is CASSSGVGTFSGNTIYF. For the CDR3, the DNA is TGTGCCAGCTCATCGGGGGTTGGGACTTTCTCTGGAAACACCATATATTTT.

The rearrangement uses TRBV19 and TRBJ1-2; D perhaps matches TRBD1 (5 bases). Germline values: CDR1 LNHDA, CDR2 SQIVND (reference sequence). The CDR3 contains 14 residues. V lost 3 bases and J 8 bases, leaving 16 bases between the germline ends. The CDR3 region is CASSMPLDTGGYTF. The CDR3 nucleotides are TGTGCCAGTAGTATGCCCCTGGACACAGGAGGCTACACCTTC.

The rearrangement joins TRBV5-8 to TRBJ2-1; D is unclear. The CDR3 covers 12 residues. The V end lost 1 base, the J end lost 5 bases, and 4 bases lay between the germline ends. Germline V gives CDR1 SGHTS, CDR2 YDEGEE. The CDR3 spells CASSLYDNEQFF. The CDR3 bases are TGTGCCAGCAGCTTGTACGACAATGAGCAGTTCTTC.

In its sample, this clone was seen a few times. The V gene is TRBV5-1, the J gene TRBJ1-1; the D gene is possibly TRBD1 (6 bases). Trimming stripped 0 bases from V and 6 bases from J, with 12 bases between. Germline CDR1 and CDR2: SGHRS and YFSETQ. The CDR3 is made up of 14 amino acids. The CDR3 coding sequence is TGCGCCAGCAGCTTGGTGGGGGGGCAGGCTGAAGCTTTCTTT. Amino acids: CASSLVGGQAEAFF.

V is TRBV19 and J is TRBJ2-1; D is unresolved. Germline-derived CDR1 and CDR2 are LNHDA and SQIVND (reference sequence). V was cut by 5 bases and J by 8 bases, with 16 bases left in between. The CDR3 runs to 14 residues. CDR3 protein: CASSPSVGRDEQFF. The CDR3 region has the DNA TGTGCCAGTAGTCCTTCAGTGGGCCGGGATGAGCAGTTCTTC.

This clone showed up just once. The chain recombines TRBV10-3 with TRBJ1-1; D unresolved. V was cut by 1 base and J by 2 bases, with 11 bases left in between. The germline V gene has CDR1 ENHRY and CDR2 SYGVKD. The CDR3 totals 15 residues. The CDR3 nucleotides are TGTGCCATCAGTGAGTGGGCAGCCAAAAACACTGAAGCTTTCTTT. This translates into CAISEWAAKNTEAFF.

Worth noting for this clone: It is likely a read error, because the conserved phenylalanine at the end of the CDR3 is missing. The limits of the CDR3 on the DNA are not certain, so only TCRdb's listed CDR3 is given. The rearrangement joins TRBV7-9 to TRBJ2-3; TRBD2 is the table's D call, not checked against the DNA. The CDR3 length equals 12 residues, ends included. Germline CDR1 and CDR2: SEHNR and FQNEAQ (reference sequence). CDR3 amino acids: CASSSGLAGVTL.

The rearrangement uses TRBV6-1 and TRBJ1-5; D is unclear. CDR1 MNHNS and CDR2 SASEGT come from the germline V gene. This CDR3 has 14 amino acids. Trimming removed 2 bases from V and 9 bases from J, with 14 bases in between. The CDR3 is CASSEYSAQWPQHF. CDR3 nucleotide sequence: TGTGCCAGCAGTGAATACAGCGCCCAATGGCCCCAGCATTTT.

This chain joins TRBV7-9 and TRBJ2-7; 10 bases match TRBD2. V lost 5 bases to trimming and J lost 7 bases; unmatched junction nucleotides: 11. The CDR3 runs 15 residues. CDR1 is SEHNR, CDR2 FQNEAQ, per germline (reference sequence). The DNA for the CDR3 is TGTGCCAGCAGCCCCCGAGGCGGACTAGCGGCAGAGCAGTACTTC. Its translation: CASSPRGGLAAEQYF.

V usage is TRBV18 and J usage is TRBJ2-7; 8 nucleotides line up with TRBD1. Germline CDR1 and CDR2: KGHSH and LQKENI. This CDR3 is built from 14 residues. The J segment lost 6 bases and the V segment lost 2 bases, leaving 6 bases of the junction unmatched. This chain's CDR3 is CASSPLGQGSEQYF. CDR3 coding DNA: TGTGCCAGCTCACCATTAGGACAGGGATCCGAGCAGTACTTC.

This chain uses TRBV28 with TRBJ1-3; D ambiguous. Germline-derived CDR1 and CDR2 are MDHEN and SYDVKM. The ends were cut back, 6 bases at V and 0 bases at J, with 9 bases in the middle. The CDR3 is 14 amino acids. The CDR3 reads CASSSDTSGNTIYF. CDR3 sequence (DNA): TGTGCCAGCAGCTCCGACACCTCTGGAAACACCATATATTTT.

This clone was counted only a few times. The chain uses TRBV12-3 or TRBV12-4 and TRBJ1-5; no clear D. V was trimmed by 2 bases and J by 6 bases, leaving 8 bases between them. This CDR3 spans 13 amino acids. The CDR3 here is CASSLRVPQPQHF. The DNA of the CDR3 is TGTGCCAGCAGTTTACGGGTCCCTCAGCCCCAGCATTTT.

The V gene is TRBV5-1, the J gene TRBJ2-5; 14 bases map to TRBD2. CDR1 is SGHRS, CDR2 YFSETQ, per germline. The J segment lost 4 bases and the V segment lost 3 bases, leaving 5 bases of the junction unmatched. The length of the CDR3 is 16 residues. The CDR3 region has the DNA TGCGCCAGCAGCTGGGCCGGGACTAGCGGGGGAGAGACCCAGTACTTC. It specifies CASSWAGTSGGETQYF.

This clone was detected only once. The chain uses TRBV5-5 and TRBJ1-1; tentatively, D is TRBD1 (6 bases). CDR1 is SGHKS and CDR2 is YYEKEE in the germline V gene (reference sequence). The CDR3 is 14 amino acids. V gave up 3 bases and J gave up 0 bases, with 9 bases separating them. CDR3 residues: CASSSRGLNTEAFF. CDR3 bases: TGTGCCAGCAGCTCAAGGGGGTTGAACACTGAAGCTTTCTTT.

The chain is built from TRBV10-2 and TRBJ2-1; 11 bases agree with TRBD1. Trimming cost V 8 bases and J 2 bases; bases outside gene matches: 11. The CDR3 consists of 17 residues. Germline V gene sequence: CDR1 WSHSY, CDR2 SAAADI. The CDR3: CASAGTGGLSTYNEQFF. As DNA, the CDR3 is TGCGCCAGCGCCGGGACAGGGGGGTTGAGTACCTACAATGAGCAGTTCTTC.

The chain carries TRBV11-2 and TRBJ2-7; D gene unclear. CDR3 length: 16 amino acids. Germline V gene data show CDR1 as SGHAT and CDR2 as FQNNGV. The V gene lost 1 base and the J gene lost 1 base, with 14 bases spanning the gap. The CDR3 sequence is CASSLVTATQSYEQYF. CDR3 coding DNA: TGTGCCAGCAGCTTAGTCACGGCGACGCAGTCCTACGAGCAGTACTTC. The entire variable domain, with the rest obtained from reference TRBV11-2 and TRBJ2-7, is as follows: EAGVAQSPRYKIIEKRQSVAFWCNPISGHATLYWYQQILGQGPKLLIQFQNNGVVDDSQLPKDRFSAERLKGVDSTLKIQPAKLEDSAVYLCASSLVTATQSYEQYFGPGTRLTVT.